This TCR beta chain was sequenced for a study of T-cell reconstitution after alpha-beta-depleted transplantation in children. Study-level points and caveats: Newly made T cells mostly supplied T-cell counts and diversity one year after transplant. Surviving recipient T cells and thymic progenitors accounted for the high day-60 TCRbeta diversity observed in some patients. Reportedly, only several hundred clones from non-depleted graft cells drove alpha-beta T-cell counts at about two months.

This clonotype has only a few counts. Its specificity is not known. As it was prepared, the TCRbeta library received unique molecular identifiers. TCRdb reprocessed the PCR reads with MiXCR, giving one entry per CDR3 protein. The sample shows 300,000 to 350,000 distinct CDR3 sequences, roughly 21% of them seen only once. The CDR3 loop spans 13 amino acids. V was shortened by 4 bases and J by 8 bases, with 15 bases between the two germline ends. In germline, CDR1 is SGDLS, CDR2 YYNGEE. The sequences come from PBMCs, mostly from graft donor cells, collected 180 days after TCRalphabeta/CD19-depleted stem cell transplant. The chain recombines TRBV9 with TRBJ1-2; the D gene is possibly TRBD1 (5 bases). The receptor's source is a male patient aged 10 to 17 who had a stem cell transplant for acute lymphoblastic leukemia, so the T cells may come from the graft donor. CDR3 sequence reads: CASSTRDFLGYTF. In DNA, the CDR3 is TGTGCCAGCAGCACCCGGGACTTTCTCGGCTACACCTTC.